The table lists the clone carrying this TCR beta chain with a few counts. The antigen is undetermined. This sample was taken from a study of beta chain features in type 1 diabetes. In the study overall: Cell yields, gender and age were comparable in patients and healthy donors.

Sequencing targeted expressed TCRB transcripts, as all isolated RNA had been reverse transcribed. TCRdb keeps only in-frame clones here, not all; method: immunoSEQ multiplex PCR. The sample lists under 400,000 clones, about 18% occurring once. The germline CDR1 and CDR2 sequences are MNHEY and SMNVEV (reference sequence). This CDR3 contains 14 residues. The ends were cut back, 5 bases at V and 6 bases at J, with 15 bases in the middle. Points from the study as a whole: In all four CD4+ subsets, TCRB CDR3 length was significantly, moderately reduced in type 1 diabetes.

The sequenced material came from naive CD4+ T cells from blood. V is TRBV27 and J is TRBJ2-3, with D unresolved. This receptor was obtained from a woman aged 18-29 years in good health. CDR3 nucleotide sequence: TGTGCCAGCAGTCTAAGGTCTCTGGGCGATACGCAGTATTTT. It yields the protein CASSLRSLGDTQYF.